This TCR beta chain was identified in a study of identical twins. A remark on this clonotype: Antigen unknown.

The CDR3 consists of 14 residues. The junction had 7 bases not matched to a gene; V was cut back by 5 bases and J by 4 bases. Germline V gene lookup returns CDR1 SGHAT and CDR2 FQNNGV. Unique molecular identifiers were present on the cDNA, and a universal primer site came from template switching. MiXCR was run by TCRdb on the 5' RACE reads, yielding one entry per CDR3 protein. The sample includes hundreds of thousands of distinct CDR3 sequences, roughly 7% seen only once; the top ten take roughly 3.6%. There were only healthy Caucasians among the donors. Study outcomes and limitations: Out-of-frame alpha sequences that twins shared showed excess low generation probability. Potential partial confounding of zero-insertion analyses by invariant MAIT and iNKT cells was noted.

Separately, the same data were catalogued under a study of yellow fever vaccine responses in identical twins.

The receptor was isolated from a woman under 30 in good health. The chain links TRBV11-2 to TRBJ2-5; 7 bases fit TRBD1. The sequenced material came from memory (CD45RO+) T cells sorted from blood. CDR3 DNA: TGTGCCAGCAGCAAACAGGGGTCGTCAGAGACCCAGTACTTC. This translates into CASSKQGSSETQYF.